A single sample is the source of the 9 T cell receptor beta chains below, sequenced in a study of cytomegalovirus exposure and HLA in healthy donors. Both 60 Vbeta primers and 13 Jbeta primers went into the PCR. TCRdb's table, derived via immunoSEQ multiplex PCR, lists solely in-frame clones and lacks some. This table holds around 200,000 clones, about 80% found once. Sequenced sample: PBMCs. The receptors stem from a man aged 25-45 years in good health and CMV-seronegative.

This chain links TRBV9 with TRBJ2-1; D unclear. The CDR3 has 17 amino acids. Trimming shortened V by 4 bases and J by 6 bases, and 23 bases separated the two germline ends. CDR1 SGDLS and CDR2 YYNGEE come from the germline V gene. CDR3 sequence (DNA): TGTGCCAGCAGCTCTCCGACTCGTTCCCACGTGGGCAATGAGCAGTTCTTC. Translated, it gives CASSSPTRSHVGNEQFF.

The rearrangement uses TRBV4-1 and TRBJ2-1; D gene uncertain. Germline CDR1 is MGHRA and CDR2 is YSYEKL. V lost 5 bases and J 5 bases, leaving 16 bases between the germline ends. This CDR3 region has 15 residues. This CDR3 is CASSYRQNVDNEQFF. The CDR3 DNA follows: TGCGCCAGCAGCTACCGACAAAATGTGGACAATGAGCAGTTCTTC.

This chain links TRBV30 with TRBJ2-1; weak D call: TRBD1 (5 bases). This CDR3 is built from 13 residues. Per the germline V gene, CDR1 is GTSNPN and CDR2 is SVGIG (reference sequence). The CDR3 region has the DNA TGTGCGCTGTCAGGGCCTAGGGACAATGAGCAGTTCTTC. Amino acid sequence: CALSGPRDNEQFF.

The chain uses TRBV9 and TRBJ2-7, with 14 nucleotides matching TRBD2. CDR3 length equals 15 residues. CDR1 and CDR2 (germline): SGDLS, YYNGEE. The trim removed 2 bases at V and 7 bases at J, leaving 5 bases unmatched. The CDR3 reads CASSVLGTSGSEQYF. In DNA form, the CDR3 reads TGTGCCAGCAGCGTCCTCGGGACTAGCGGGAGTGAGCAGTACTTC.

This rearrangement joins TRBV7-9 to TRBJ2-1; possible D gene TRBD2, 6 bases. The V and J ends lost 6 bases and 12 bases respectively, with 21 bases between them. The CDR3 contains 14 residues. The germline V gene has CDR1 SEHNR and CDR2 FQNEAQ (reference sequence). The CDR3: CASRDAPADGGQFF. CDR3 nucleotide sequence: TGTGCCAGCAGGGATGCCCCGGCGGACGGGGGGCAGTTCTTC.

The genes are TRBV18 and TRBJ1-1; TRBD1 agrees at 9 bases. The germline V gene encodes CDR1 KGHSH and CDR2 LQKENI. The CDR3 has 21 residues. With 1 base clipped from V and 2 bases from J, the junction kept 20 bases outside the gene matches. CDR3 region: CASSPQSTAGGDREGNTEAFF. CDR3 coding DNA: TGTGCCAGCTCACCACAGAGCACGGCAGGAGGGGACAGGGAGGGAAACACTGAAGCTTTCTTT.

The rearrangement joins TRBV2 to TRBJ1-6; D perhaps matches TRBD1 (6 bases). This CDR3 has 14 amino acids. V shed 2 bases and J shed 9 bases, with 11 bases lying between them. Germline CDR1 reads SNHLY; CDR2 reads FYNNEI. The CDR3: CASSEYPGASPLHF. The CDR3 bases are TGTGCCAGCAGTGAATACCCAGGGGCTTCACCCCTCCACTTT.

J is TRBJ1-4 and V is TRBV14; 9 positions agree with TRBD1. The CDR3 extends over 16 amino acids. Germline CDR1 and CDR2: SGHDN and FVKESK. J was trimmed by 8 bases and V by 0 bases; bases with no gene match: 7. DNA for the CDR3: TGTGCCAGCAGCCAAGATCAACAGGGGGCTGGGGAAAAACTGTTTTTT. Translation gives CASSQDQQGAGEKLFF. The whole variable domain, filled in from reference TRBV14 and TRBJ1-4, reads EAGVTQFPSHSVIEKGQTVTLRCDPISGHDNLYWYRRVMGKEIKFLLHFVKESKQDESGMPNNRFLAERTGGTYSTLKVQPAELEDSGVYFCASSQDQQGAGEKLFFGSGTQLSVL.

This chain links TRBV9 with TRBJ1-2; 10 bases match TRBD1. V lost 3 bases to trimming and J lost 5 bases; unmatched junction nucleotides: 4. Germline lookup yields CDR1 SGDLS and CDR2 YYNGEE. The CDR3 sequence is 14 residues long. CDR3 amino acids: CASSAGQGIYGYTF. CDR3 DNA: TGTGCCAGCAGCGCGGGACAGGGGATTTATGGCTACACCTTC.